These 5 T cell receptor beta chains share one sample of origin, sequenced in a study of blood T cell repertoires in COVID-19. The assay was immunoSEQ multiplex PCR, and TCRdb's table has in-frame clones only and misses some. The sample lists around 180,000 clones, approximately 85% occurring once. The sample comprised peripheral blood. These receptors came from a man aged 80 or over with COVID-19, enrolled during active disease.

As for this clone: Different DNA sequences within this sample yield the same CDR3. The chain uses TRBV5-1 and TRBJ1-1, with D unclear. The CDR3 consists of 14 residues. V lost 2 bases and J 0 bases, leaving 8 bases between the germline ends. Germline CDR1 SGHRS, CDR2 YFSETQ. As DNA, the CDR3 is TGCGCCAGCAGCTTCGAGGCCTTGAACACTGAAGCTTTCTTT. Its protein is CASSFEALNTEAFF.

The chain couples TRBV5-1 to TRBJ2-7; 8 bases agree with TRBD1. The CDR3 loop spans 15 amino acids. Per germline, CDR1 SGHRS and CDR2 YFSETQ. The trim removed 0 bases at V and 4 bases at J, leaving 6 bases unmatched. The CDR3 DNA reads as TGCGCCAGCAGCTTGGAGGTCAGGGGGCATTACGAGCAGTACTTC. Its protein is CASSLEVRGHYEQYF.

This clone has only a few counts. The CDR3 is CASSFTARYEQYF. DNA for the CDR3: TGTGCCAGCAGTTTTACAGCTCGCTACGAGCAGTACTTC. This sequence joins TRBV12-3 or TRBV12-4 and TRBJ2-7; no definite D call. The CDR3 runs 13 residues. Trimming shortened V by 3 bases and J by 3 bases, and 9 bases separated the two germline ends.

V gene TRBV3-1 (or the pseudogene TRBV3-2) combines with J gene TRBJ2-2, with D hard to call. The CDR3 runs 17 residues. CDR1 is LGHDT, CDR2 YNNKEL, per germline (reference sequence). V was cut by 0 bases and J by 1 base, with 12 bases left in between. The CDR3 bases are TGTGCCAGCAGCCAAGAAAGCATAGCTTTGAACACCGGGGAGCTGTTTTTT. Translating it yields CASSQESIALNTGELFF.

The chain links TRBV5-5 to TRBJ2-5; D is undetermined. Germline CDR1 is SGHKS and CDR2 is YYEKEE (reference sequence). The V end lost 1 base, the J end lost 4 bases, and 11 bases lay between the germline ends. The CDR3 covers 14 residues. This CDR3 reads CASSLFVGSETQYF. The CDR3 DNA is TGTGCCAGCAGCTTGTTTGTGGGCTCAGAGACCCAGTACTTC.